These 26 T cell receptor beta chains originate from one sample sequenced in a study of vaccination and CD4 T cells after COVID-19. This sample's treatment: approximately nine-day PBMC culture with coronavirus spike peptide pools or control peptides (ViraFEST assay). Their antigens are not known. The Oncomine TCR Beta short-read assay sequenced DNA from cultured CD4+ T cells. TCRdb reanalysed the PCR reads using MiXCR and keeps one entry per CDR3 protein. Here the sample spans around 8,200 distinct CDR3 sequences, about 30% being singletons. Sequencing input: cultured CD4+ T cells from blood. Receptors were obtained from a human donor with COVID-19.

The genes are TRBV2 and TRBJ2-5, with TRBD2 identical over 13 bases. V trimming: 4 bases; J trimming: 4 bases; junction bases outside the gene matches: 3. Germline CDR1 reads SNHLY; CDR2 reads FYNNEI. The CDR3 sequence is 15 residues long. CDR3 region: CASSVRTSGGETQYF. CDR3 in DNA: TGTGCCAGCAGTGTGCGGACTAGCGGGGGAGAGACCCAGTACTTC.

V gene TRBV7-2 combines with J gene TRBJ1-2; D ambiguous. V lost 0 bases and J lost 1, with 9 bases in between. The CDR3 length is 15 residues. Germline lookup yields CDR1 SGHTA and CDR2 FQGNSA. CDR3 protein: CASSLAKTVNYGYTF. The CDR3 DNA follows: TGTGCCAGCAGCTTAGCCAAGACCGTTAACTATGGCTACACCTTC.

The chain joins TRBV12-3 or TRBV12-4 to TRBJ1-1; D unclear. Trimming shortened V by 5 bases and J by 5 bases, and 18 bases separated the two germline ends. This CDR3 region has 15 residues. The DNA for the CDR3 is TGTGCCAGCAGTCCCGATCCCTTTGGTAAGACTGAAGCTTTCTTT. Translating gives CASSPDPFGKTEAFF.

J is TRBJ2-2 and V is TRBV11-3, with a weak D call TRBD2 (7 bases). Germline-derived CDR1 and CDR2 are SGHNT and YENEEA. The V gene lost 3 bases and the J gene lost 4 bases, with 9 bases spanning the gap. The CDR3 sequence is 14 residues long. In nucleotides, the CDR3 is TGTGCCAGCAGCTTTGGGGGGGCCACCGGGGAGCTGTTTTTT. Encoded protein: CASSFGGATGELFF.

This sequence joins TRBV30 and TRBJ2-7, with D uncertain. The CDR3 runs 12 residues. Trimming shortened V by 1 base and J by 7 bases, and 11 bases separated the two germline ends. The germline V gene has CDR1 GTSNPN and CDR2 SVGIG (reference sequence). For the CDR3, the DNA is TGTGCCTGGAGTGACAAGTTTGGTGAGCAGTACTTC. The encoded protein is CAWSDKFGEQYF.

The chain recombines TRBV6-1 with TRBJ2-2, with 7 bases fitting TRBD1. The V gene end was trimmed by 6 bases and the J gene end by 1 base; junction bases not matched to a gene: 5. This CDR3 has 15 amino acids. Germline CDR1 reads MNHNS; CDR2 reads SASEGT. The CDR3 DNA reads TGTGCCAGCAGCAGAGGGACAGTGAACACCGGGGAGCTGTTTTTT. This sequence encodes CASSRGTVNTGELFF.

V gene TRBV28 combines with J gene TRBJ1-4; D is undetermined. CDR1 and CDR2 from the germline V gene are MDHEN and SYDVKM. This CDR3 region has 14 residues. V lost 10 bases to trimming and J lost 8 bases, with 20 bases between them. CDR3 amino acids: CAIREGAVGEKLFF. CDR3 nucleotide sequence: TGTGCCATTCGGGAAGGAGCGGTGGGGGAAAAACTGTTTTTT.

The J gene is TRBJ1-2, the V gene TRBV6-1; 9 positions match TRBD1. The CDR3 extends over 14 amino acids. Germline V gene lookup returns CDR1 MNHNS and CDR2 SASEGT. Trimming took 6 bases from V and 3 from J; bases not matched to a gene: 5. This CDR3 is CASSPRTGDYGYTF. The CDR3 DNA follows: TGTGCCAGCAGCCCAAGGACAGGGGACTATGGCTACACCTTC.

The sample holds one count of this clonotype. The CDR3 DNA reads TGCGCCAGCAACCCGACGGGGGGTTACGAGCAGTACTTC. This codes for CASNPTGGYEQYF. The genes are TRBV5-1 and TRBJ2-7; 7 bases align to TRBD2. The CDR3 covers 13 residues. Germline V gene sequence: CDR1 SGHRS, CDR2 YFSETQ. J lost 4 bases, V lost 6 bases, and 7 bases had no gene match.

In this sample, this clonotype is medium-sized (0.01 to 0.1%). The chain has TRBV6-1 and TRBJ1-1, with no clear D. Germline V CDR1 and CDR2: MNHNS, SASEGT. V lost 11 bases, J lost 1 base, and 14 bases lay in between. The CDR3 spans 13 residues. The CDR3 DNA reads TGTGCCGGATGGGGTGCAGCGAACACTGAAGCTTTCTTT. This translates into CAGWGAANTEAFF.

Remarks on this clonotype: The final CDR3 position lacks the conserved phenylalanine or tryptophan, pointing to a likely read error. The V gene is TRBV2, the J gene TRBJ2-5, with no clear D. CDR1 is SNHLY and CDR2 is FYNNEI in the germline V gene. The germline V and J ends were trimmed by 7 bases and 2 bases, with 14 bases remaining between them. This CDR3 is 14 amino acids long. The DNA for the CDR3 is TGTGCCAGCATACGTACTCCCAGTCAAGAGACCCAGTACCTC. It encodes CASIRTPSQETQYL.

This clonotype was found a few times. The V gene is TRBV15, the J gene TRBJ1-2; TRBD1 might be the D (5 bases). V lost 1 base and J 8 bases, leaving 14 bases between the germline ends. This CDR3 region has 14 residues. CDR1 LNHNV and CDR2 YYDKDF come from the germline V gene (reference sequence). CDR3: CATSRGQSRRGYTF. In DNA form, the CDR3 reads TGTGCCACCAGCAGAGGACAGTCCCGGCGGGGCTACACCTTC. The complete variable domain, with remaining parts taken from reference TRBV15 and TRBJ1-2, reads DAMVIQNPRYQVTQFGKPVTLSCSQTLNHNVMYWYQQKSSQAPKLLFHYYDKDFNNEADTPDNFQSRRPNTSFCFLDIRSPGLGDTAMYLCATSRGQSRRGYTFGSGTRLTVV.

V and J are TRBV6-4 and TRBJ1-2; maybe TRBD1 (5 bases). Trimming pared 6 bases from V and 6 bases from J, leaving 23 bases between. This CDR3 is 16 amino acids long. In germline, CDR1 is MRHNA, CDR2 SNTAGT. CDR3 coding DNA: TGTGCCAGCAGAGTTACGGGACCACTCCTTCTCGATGGCTACACCTTC. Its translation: CASRVTGPLLLDGYTF.

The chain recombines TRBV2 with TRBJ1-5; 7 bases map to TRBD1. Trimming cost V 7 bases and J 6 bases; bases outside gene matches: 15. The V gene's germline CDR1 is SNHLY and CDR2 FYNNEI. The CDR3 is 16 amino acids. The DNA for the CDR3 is TGTGCCAGCACCGAAGAGGGAGGGGGCGGGGGTCAGCCCCAGCATTTT. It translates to CASTEEGGGGGQPQHF. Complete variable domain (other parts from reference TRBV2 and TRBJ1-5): EPEVTQTPSHQVTQMGQEVILRCVPISNHLYFYWYRQILGQKVEFLVSFYNNEISEKSEIFDDQFSVERPDGSNFTLKIRSTKLEDSAMYFCASTEEGGGGGQPQHFGDGTRLSIL.

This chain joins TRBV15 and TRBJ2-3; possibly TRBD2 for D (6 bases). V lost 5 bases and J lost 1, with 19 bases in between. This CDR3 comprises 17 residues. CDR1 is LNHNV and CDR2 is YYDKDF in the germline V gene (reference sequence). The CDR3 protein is CATSGQKRRVGTDTQYF. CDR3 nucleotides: TGTGCCACCAGCGGACAAAAGAGGAGGGTCGGCACAGATACGCAGTATTTT.

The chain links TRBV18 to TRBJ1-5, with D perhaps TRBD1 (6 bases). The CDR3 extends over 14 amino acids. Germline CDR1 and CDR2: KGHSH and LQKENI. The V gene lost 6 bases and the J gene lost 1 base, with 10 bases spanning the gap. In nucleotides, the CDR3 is TGTGCCAGCTCCCCGGGACAAAGCAATCAGCCCCAGCATTTT. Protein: CASSPGQSNQPQHF.

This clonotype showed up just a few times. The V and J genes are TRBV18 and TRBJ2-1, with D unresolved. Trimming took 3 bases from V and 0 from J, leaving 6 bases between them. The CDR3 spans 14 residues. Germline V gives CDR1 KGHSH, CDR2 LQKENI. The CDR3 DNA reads TGTGCCAGCTCACCCCAAAGCTCCTACAATGAGCAGTTCTTC. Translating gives CASSPQSSYNEQFF.

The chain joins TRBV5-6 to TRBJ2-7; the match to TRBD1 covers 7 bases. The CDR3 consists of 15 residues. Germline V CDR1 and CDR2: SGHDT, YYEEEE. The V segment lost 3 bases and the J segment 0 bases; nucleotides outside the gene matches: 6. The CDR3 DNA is TGTGCCAGCAGCTCATTAGGGGACAGCTCCTACGAGCAGTACTTC. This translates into CASSSLGDSSYEQYF.

CDR3 sequence reads: CASRGGFSYEQYF. CDR3 DNA sequence: TGTGCCAGCAGAGGGGGGTTCTCCTACGAGCAGTACTTC. The chain carries TRBV25-1 and TRBJ2-7; perhaps D is TRBD1 or TRBD2 (6 bases each). This CDR3 comprises 13 residues. The V end lost 6 bases, the J end lost 0 bases, and 9 bases lay between the germline ends. Germline V lookup: CDR1 MGHDK, CDR2 SYGVNS.

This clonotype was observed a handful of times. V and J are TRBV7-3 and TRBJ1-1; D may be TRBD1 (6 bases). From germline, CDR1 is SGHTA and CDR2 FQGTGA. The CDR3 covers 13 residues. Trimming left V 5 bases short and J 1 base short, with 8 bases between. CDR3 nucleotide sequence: TGTGCCAGCAGCCCACAGGGGAACACTGAAGCTTTCTTT. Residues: CASSPQGNTEAFF.

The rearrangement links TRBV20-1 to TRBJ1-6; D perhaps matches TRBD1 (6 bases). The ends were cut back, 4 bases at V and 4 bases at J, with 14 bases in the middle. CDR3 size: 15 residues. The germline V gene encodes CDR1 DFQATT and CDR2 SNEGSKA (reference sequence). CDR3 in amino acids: CSAKMGGSYNSPLHF. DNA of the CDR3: TGCAGTGCTAAAATGGGGGGCAGTTATAATTCACCCCTCCACTTT.

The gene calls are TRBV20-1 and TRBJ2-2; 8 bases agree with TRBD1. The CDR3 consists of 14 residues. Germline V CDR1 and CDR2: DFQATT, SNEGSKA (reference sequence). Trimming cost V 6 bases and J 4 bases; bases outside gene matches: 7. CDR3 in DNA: TGCAGTGCGGTCTCGGGACAGGTCACCGGGGAGCTGTTTTTT. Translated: CSAVSGQVTGELFF.

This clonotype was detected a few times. This chain's CDR3 is CSARGRLAGGADTQYF. The CDR3 DNA follows: TGCAGTGCTAGAGGGAGACTAGCGGGGGGGGCAGATACGCAGTATTTT. The V and J genes are TRBV20-1 and TRBJ2-3; 14 nucleotides line up with TRBD2. The germline V gene has CDR1 DFQATT and CDR2 SNEGSKA (reference sequence). V gave up 1 base and J gave up 4 bases; unmatched junction bases: 4. There are 16 residues in the CDR3.

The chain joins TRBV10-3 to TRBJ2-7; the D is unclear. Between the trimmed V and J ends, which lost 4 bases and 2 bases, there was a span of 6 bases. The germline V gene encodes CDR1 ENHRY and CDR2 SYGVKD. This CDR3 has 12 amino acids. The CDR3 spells CAISGGAYEQYF. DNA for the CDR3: TGTGCCATCAGTGGAGGAGCCTACGAGCAGTACTTC.

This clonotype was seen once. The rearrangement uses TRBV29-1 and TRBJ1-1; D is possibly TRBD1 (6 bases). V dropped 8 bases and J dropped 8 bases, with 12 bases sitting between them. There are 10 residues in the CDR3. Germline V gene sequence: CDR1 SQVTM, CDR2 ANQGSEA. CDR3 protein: CSSRTDEAFF. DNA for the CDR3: TGCAGCAGCCGGACAGACGAAGCTTTCTTT. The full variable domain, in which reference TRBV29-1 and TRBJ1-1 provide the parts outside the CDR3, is SAVISQKPSRDICQRGTSLTIQCQVDSQVTMMFWYRQQPGQSLTLIATANQGSEATYESGFVIDKFPISRPNLTFSTLTVSNMSPEDSSIYLCSSRTDEAFFGQGTRLTVV.

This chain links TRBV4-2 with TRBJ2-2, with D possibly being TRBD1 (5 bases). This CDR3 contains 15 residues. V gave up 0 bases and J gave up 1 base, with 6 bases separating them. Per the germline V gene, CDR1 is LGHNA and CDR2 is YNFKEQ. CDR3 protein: CASSQETENTGELFF. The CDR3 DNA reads TGTGCCAGCAGCCAAGAGACAGAGAACACCGGGGAGCTGTTTTTT.